This record concerns one TCR beta chain sequence. Its specificity is unknown. This sample is drawn from a study of cytotoxic CD8 clonotypes in ibrutinib-treated CLL. In the study overall: Samples averaged about 260,000 productive templates and tens of thousands of productive rearrangements. Broader study findings: A rise in clonality was seen at ibrutinib response, and a fall back toward baseline was seen at progression.

Investigators sought sequencing depths of between 1 in 200,000 and 1 in 1 million T cells. Measured with immunoSEQ multiplex PCR; TCRdb has only the in-frame clones, and not every one. The sample holds 150,000 to 200,000 clones, approximately 72% seen once. The input for sequencing was PBMCs, taken after 24 months of ibrutinib treatment. The TCR comes from a human donor with chronic lymphocytic leukemia.

The CDR3 nucleotides read TGTGCCATCAGCGAAGTAGGAATAAAACAGGGATCCTACGCTTTCTTT. Protein: CAISEVGIKQGSYAFF. The genes are TRBV10-3 and TRBJ1-1; D possibly corresponds to TRBD1 (6 bases). Trimming pared 6 bases from V and 11 bases from J, leaving 28 bases between. The CDR3 loop spans 16 amino acids. Germline V lookup: CDR1 ENHRY, CDR2 SYGVKD.